Each of the 19 T cell receptor beta chains below was sequenced from the same sample in a study of T cells in narcolepsy. Assay: immunoSEQ multiplex PCR; the TCRdb copy retains only in-frame clones and omits some. The sample yields around 30,000 clones, more than 65% seen once. What was sequenced was memory (CD45RA-) CD4+ T cells from blood. The source of these receptors is a human donor in good health.

This chain links TRBV2 with TRBJ1-5; D is perhaps TRBD1 (5 bases). Germline lookup yields CDR1 SNHLY and CDR2 FYNNEI. Trimming took off 3 bases at V and 7 bases at J, with 7 bases between the two ends. The CDR3 totals 12 residues. The CDR3 nucleotides are TGTGCCAGCAGTGAGCGGGGGCAGCCCCAGCATTTT. This translates into CASSERGQPQHF.

The rearrangement joins TRBV30 to TRBJ1-3; D gene uncertain. The CDR3 totals 13 residues. CDR1 GTSNPN and CDR2 SVGIG come from the germline V gene (reference sequence). V lost 0 bases and J 4 bases, leaving 7 bases between the germline ends. The CDR3, as DNA: TGTGCCTGGAGTGTCCCGAGAGGAAACACCATATATTTT. As protein: CAWSVPRGNTIYF. The full variable domain, completed using reference TRBV30 and TRBJ1-3, is SQTIHQWPATLVQPVGSPLSLECTVEGTSNPNLYWYRQAAGRGLQLLFYSVGIGQISSEVPQNLSASRPQDRQFILSSKKLLLSDSGFYLCAWSVPRGNTIYFGEGSWLTVV.

This clone was observed a handful of times. The genes are TRBV5-1 and TRBJ2-3; TRBD2 matches 12 bases. The J segment lost 2 bases and the V segment lost 4 bases, leaving 8 bases of the junction unmatched. Germline CDR1 reads SGHRS; CDR2 reads YFSETQ. The CDR3 extends over 17 amino acids. Written as DNA, the CDR3 is TGCGCCAGCAGCCCGATGCCTAGCGGGGGGGTCACAGATACGCAGTATTTT. Amino acid sequence: CASSPMPSGGVTDTQYF.

The rearrangement uses TRBV6-1 and TRBJ1-5; 9 nucleotides agree with TRBD1. There are 13 residues in the CDR3. Germline V CDR1 and CDR2: MNHNS, SASEGT. V was clipped by 8 bases and J by 7 bases; unmatched bases: 6. CDR3 in DNA: TGTGCCAGCCAGACAGGGGGTCGCCAGCCCCAGCATTTT. Its protein product is CASQTGGRQPQHF.

Here the CDR3 reads CASKGTTPSPLHF. The CDR3 coding sequence is TGTGCCAGCAAGGGGACAACACCTTCACCCCTCCACTTT. The chain employs TRBV6-1 and TRBJ1-6; weak D call: TRBD1 (6 bases). Per the germline V gene, CDR1 is MNHNS and CDR2 is SASEGT. V was trimmed by 7 bases and J by 9 bases, leaving 13 bases between them. The CDR3 is 13 amino acids.

This rearrangement joins TRBV30 to TRBJ2-7; 10 nucleotides match TRBD1. Per the germline V gene, CDR1 is GTSNPN and CDR2 is SVGIG (reference sequence). CDR3 size: 12 residues. Unmatched junction bases numbered 2, after V lost 5 bases and J lost 4 bases. CDR3 DNA: TGTGCCTGGGGACAGGGGGTATACGAGCAGTACTTC. It is translated as CAWGQGVYEQYF.

V usage is TRBV19 and J usage is TRBJ1-1, with no clear D. The V end was cut by 4 bases, the J end by 3 bases, with 18 bases between. In germline, CDR1 is LNHDA, CDR2 SQIVND (reference sequence). The CDR3 has 16 residues. The CDR3 DNA sequence: TGTGCCAGTAGTAGCCTTAAGGGAGGAAGGGACACTGAAGCTTTCTTT. This sequence encodes CASSSLKGGRDTEAFF.

In this sample, this clone turned up once. The rearrangement links TRBV25-1 to TRBJ1-4; a possible D gene is TRBD1 (5 bases). The CDR3 is 14 amino acids. Germline V gene data show CDR1 as MGHDK and CDR2 as SYGVNS. With 2 bases removed from V and 10 bases from J, the gap between germline ends came to 14 bases. The CDR3 nucleotides read TGTGCCAGCAGTGAAGGGGCCTGGGCGGGAAAACTGTTTTTT. Translation gives CASSEGAWAGKLFF.

This sequence joins TRBV10-3 and TRBJ2-3, with D possibly TRBD2 on 6 matching bases. Trimming cost V 2 bases and J 0 bases, with 12 bases left between them. Germline-derived CDR1 and CDR2 are ENHRY and SYGVKD. This CDR3 contains 16 residues. The CDR3 DNA is TGTGCCATCAGTGAGAGTAGCGGACCTAGCACAGATACGCAGTATTTT. Protein product: CAISESSGPSTDTQYF.

This rearrangement joins TRBV10-3 to TRBJ2-5; D is unclear. The V gene's germline CDR1 is ENHRY and CDR2 SYGVKD. Deletions cut 6 bases from V and 0 bases from J, with 5 bases between. CDR3 length equals 12 residues. The CDR3 bases are TGTGCCATCAGGAACAACCAAGAGACCCAGTACTTC. Translation: CAIRNNQETQYF.

The chain links TRBV9 to TRBJ1-1; 12 bases are shared with TRBD1. From germline, CDR1 is SGDLS and CDR2 YYNGEE. Trimming cost V 7 bases and J 7 bases; bases outside gene matches: 11. There are 15 residues in the CDR3. The CDR3 loop is CASGRRDRGPVEAFF. CDR3 DNA sequence: TGTGCCAGCGGACGCCGGGACAGGGGGCCGGTTGAAGCTTTCTTT.

The chain recombines TRBV2 with TRBJ2-6; TRBD1 agrees at 8 bases. Germline CDR1 and CDR2: SNHLY and FYNNEI. The trim removed 9 bases at V and 1 base at J, leaving 8 bases unmatched. This CDR3 region has 16 residues. The CDR3 spells CASSTGGQSGANVLTF. The DNA of the CDR3 is TGTGCCAGTTCTACAGGGGGTCAATCTGGGGCCAACGTCCTGACTTTC.

The genes are TRBV19 and TRBJ1-2; D gene unclear. V was clipped by 3 bases and J by 10 bases, with 18 bases between them. This CDR3 spans 14 amino acids. CDR1 and CDR2 from the germline V gene are LNHDA and SQIVND (reference sequence). In DNA, the CDR3 is TGTGCCAGTAGTATCGGATGGGAGGAGAAAGACTACACCTTC. This encodes CASSIGWEEKDYTF.

V is TRBV18 and J is TRBJ2-5; no clear D. This CDR3 contains 12 residues. The V gene lost 1 base and the J gene lost 1 base, with 1 base spanning the gap. Germline V gene data show CDR1 as KGHSH and CDR2 as LQKENI. CDR3 DNA sequence: TGTGCCAGCTCACCACTCCAAGAGACCCAGTACTTC. Translation: CASSPLQETQYF.

The genes are TRBV10-3 and TRBJ1-5; D is possibly TRBD1 (6 bases). Germline loops: CDR1 ENHRY, CDR2 SYGVKD. Trimming shortened V by 5 bases and J by 5 bases, and 13 bases separated the two germline ends. This CDR3 spans 14 amino acids. This CDR3 reads CAISRGREDQPQHF. The CDR3 DNA sequence: TGTGCCATCAGTCGGGGGCGGGAAGATCAGCCCCAGCATTTT.

The chain carries TRBV19 and TRBJ1-2, with 9 bases identical to TRBD1. V was pared by 5 bases and J by 10 bases, with 11 bases of the junction left unmatched. The CDR3 extends over 14 amino acids. Germline values: CDR1 LNHDA, CDR2 SQIVND (reference sequence). DNA of the CDR3: TGTGCCAGTAGTGTCCGGGACAGGGAGCGTGTCTACACCTTC. It yields the protein CASSVRDRERVYTF. The full variable domain, completed using reference TRBV19 and TRBJ1-2, is DGGITQSPKYLFRKEGQNVTLSCEQNLNHDAMYWYRQDPGQGLRLIYYSQIVNDFQKGDIAEGYSVSREKKESFPLTVTSAQKNPTAFYLCASSVRDRERVYTFGSGTRLTVV.

This clone was recorded a few times. No DNA is shown, since the ends of the CDR3 on it are uncertain; the CDR3 is the one TCRdb lists. The rearrangement uses TRBV6-1 and TRBJ1-2. Germline loops: CDR1 MNHNS, CDR2 SASEGT. The CDR3 is made up of 13 amino acids, end residues included. CDR3 in amino acids: CASSTSITYGYTF.

V and J are TRBV19 and TRBJ2-1, with 9 bases fitting TRBD2. CDR1 and CDR2 (germline): LNHDA, SQIVND (reference sequence). The CDR3 extends over 15 amino acids. With 5 bases clipped from V and 5 bases from J, the junction kept 7 bases outside the gene matches. As DNA, the CDR3 is TGTGCCAGTAGTTTTCTAGCGGGGAAGCACAATGAGCAGTTCTTC. Protein product: CASSFLAGKHNEQFF. The variable domain in full, with the rest retrieved from reference TRBV19 and TRBJ2-1, is DGGITQSPKYLFRKEGQNVTLSCEQNLNHDAMYWYRQDPGQGLRLIYYSQIVNDFQKGDIAEGYSVSREKKESFPLTVTSAQKNPTAFYLCASSFLAGKHNEQFFGPGTRLTVL.

This clone occurred once. The rearrangement uses TRBV19 and TRBJ2-5, with D uncertain. V dropped 3 bases and J dropped 3 bases, with 14 bases sitting between them. Germline assignment: CDR1 LNHDA and CDR2 SQIVND (reference sequence). This CDR3 has 15 amino acids. CDR3 sequence: CASSIGRIQKETQYF. The DNA for the CDR3 is TGTGCCAGTAGTATTGGACGGATTCAGAAAGAGACCCAGTACTTC.